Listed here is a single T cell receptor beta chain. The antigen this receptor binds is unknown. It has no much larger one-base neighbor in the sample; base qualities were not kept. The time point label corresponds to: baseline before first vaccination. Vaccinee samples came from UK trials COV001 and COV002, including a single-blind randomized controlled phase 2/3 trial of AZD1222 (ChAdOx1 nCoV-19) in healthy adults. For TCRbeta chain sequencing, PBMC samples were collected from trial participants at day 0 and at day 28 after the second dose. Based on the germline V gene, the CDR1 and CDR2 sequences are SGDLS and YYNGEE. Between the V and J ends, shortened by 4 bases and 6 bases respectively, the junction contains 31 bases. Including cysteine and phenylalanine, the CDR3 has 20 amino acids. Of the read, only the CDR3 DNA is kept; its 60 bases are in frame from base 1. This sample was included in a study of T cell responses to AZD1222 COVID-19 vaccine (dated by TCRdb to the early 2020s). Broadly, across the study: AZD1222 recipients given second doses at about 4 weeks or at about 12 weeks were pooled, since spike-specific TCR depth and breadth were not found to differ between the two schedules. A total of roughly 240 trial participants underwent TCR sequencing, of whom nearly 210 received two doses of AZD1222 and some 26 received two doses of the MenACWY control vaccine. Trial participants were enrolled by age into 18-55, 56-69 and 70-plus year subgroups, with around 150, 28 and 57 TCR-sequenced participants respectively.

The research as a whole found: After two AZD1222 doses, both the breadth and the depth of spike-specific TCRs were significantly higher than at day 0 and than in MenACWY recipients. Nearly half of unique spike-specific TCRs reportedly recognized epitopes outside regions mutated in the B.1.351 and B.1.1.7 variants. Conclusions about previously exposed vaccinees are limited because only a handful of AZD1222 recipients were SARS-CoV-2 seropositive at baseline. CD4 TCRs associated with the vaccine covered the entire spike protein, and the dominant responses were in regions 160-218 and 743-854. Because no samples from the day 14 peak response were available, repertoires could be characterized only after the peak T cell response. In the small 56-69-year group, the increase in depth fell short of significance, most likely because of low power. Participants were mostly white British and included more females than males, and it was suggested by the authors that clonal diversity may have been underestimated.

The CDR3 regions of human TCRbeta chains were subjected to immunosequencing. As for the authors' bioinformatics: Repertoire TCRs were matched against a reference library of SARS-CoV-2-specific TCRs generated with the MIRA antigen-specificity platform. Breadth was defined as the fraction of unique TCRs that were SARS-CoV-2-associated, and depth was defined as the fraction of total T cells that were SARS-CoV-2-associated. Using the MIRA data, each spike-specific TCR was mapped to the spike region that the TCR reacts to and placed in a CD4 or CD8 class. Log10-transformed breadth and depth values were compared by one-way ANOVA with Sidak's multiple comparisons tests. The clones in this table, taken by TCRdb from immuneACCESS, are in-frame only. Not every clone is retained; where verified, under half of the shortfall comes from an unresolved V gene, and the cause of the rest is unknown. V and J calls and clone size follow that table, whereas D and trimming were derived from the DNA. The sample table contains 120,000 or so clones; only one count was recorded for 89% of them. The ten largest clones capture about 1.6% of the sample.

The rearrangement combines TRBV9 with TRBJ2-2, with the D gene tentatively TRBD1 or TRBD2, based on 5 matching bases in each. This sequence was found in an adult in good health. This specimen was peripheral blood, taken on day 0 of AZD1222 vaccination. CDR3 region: CASSSAGRDDRRLHPGELFF. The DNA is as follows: TGTGCCAGCAGCTCGGCGGGCCGGGACGATCGTAGGCTACACCCCGGGGAGCTGTTTTTT.